The sequence of this T cell receptor beta chain was determined in a study of blood T cell repertoires in COVID-19. Study context: COVID-19 samples collected from the United States, Italy and Spain covered acute and convalescent phases.

This CDR3 is 13 amino acids long. Germline loops: CDR1 GTSNPN, CDR2 SVGIG (reference sequence). V lost 2 bases to trimming and J lost 7 bases; unmatched junction nucleotides: 7. In the study's own analysis: Reference gene primers were amplified, and this amplification served to estimate nucleated cell counts. Libraries were prepared by immunoSEQ multiplex PCR; TCRdb keeps only in-frame clonotypes and omits some of them. V, J and clone size reflect that table, while D and trimming were determined from the DNA. The data hold a few hundred thousand clones, with roughly nine tenths observed a single time.

The sequence derives from a woman in her thirties or forties who had recovered from COVID-19. Source material: peripheral blood. This chain uses TRBV30 with TRBJ2-7; TRBD1 aligns across 8 bases. CDR3 bases: TGTGCCTGGAGTTCCGGCCAGGGGGCAGAGCAGTACTTC. Its protein is CAWSSGQGAEQYF. Using reference TRBV30 and TRBJ2-7 for the parts outside the CDR3, the full variable domain is SQTIHQWPATLVQPVGSPLSLECTVEGTSNPNLYWYRQAAGRGLQLLFYSVGIGQISSEVPQNLSASRPQDRQFILSSKKLLLSDSGFYLCAWSSGQGAEQYFGPGTRLTVT.